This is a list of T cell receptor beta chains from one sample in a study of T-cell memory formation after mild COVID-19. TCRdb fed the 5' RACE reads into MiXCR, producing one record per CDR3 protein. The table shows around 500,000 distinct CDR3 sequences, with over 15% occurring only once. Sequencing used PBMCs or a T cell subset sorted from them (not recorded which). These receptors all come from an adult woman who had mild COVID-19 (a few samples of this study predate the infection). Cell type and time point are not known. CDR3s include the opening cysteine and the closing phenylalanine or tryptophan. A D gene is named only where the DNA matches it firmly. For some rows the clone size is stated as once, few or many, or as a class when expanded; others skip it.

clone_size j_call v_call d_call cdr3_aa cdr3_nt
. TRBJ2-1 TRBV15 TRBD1 CATSRDRGSYNEQFF TGTGCCACCAGCAGGGACAGGGGGTCCTACAATGAGCAGTTCTTC
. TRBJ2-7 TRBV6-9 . CGRRAGVGGEQYF TGCGGCCGCAGGGCGGGAGTAGGGGGCGAGCAGTACTTC
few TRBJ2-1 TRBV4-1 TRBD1 CASSQGQGTRNEQFF TGCGCCAGCAGCCAGGGACAGGGAACTCGAAATGAGCAGTTCTTC
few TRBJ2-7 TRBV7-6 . CASSFSLGGNEQYF TGTGCCAGCAGCTTCTCTCTAGGGGGTAACGAGCAGTACTTC
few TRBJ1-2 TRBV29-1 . CSALQLREDYGYTF TGCAGCGCTTTACAGTTACGAGAGGATTATGGCTACACCTTC
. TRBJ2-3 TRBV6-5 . CATAHLSTDTQYF TGTGCCACCGCGCACCTTAGCACAGATACGCAGTATTTT
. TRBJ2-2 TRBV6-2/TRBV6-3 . CATSPRRSGQIGELFF TGTGCCACCTCCCCTAGGAGGAGCGGGCAGATCGGGGAGCTGTTTTTT
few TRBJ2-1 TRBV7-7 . CASALDRQNEQFF TGTGCTAGCGCCTTAGACCGGCAGAATGAGCAGTTCTTC
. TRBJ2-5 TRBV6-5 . CASSSSRRETQYF TGTGCCAGCAGTTCCTCCCGGCGGGAGACCCAGTACTTC
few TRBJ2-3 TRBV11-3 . CASSLGSRGASTDTQYF TGTGCCAGCAGCTTAGGGTCCAGGGGAGCTAGCACAGATACGCAGTATTTT
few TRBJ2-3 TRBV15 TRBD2 CATSRVRLLAGGDTQYF TGTGCCACCAGCAGAGTTCGGTTACTAGCGGGAGGGGATACGCAGTATTTT
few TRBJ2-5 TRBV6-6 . CASSYSRGRQIQETQYF TGTGCCAGCAGTTACTCGAGGGGTAGGCAGATCCAAGAGACCCAGTACTTC